Shown below are 18 T cell receptor beta chains from a single sample sequenced in a study of blood T cell repertoires in COVID-19. Generated by immunoSEQ multiplex PCR, the TCRdb table keeps only in-frame clones and is missing some. The sample carries around 18,000 clones, about 91% recorded once. The material sequenced was peripheral blood. The receptors here all came from a man in his 60s with active COVID-19.

V and J are TRBV4-3 and TRBJ2-3, with TRBD2 as a possible D gene (6 bases). This CDR3 comprises 15 residues. Trimming shortened V by 4 bases and J by 2 bases, and 13 bases separated the two germline ends. The germline gives CDR1 LGHNA, CDR2 YSLEER. DNA for the CDR3: TGCGCCAGCAGCCCTGGGCGGGGCAACACAGATACGCAGTATTTT. It yields the protein CASSPGRGNTDTQYF.

The gene calls are TRBV5-1 and TRBJ2-7, with D tentatively TRBD2 (6 bases). Germline CDR1 and CDR2: SGHRS and YFSETQ. This CDR3 contains 15 residues. V shed 5 bases and J shed 1 base, with 16 bases lying between them. CDR3 in amino acids: CASRPGLAESYEQYF. The CDR3 bases are TGCGCCAGCAGGCCCGGCTTAGCGGAGTCCTACGAGCAGTACTTC.

The CDR3: CAISVPQGVANEQFF. CDR3 nucleotide sequence: TGTGCCATCAGTGTTCCCCAGGGGGTCGCCAATGAGCAGTTCTTC. The chain is built from TRBV10-3 and TRBJ2-1, with 7 bases that match TRBD1. This CDR3 contains 15 residues. CDR1 is ENHRY and CDR2 is SYGVKD in the germline V gene. Trimming at V came to 4 bases and at J to 6 bases, leaving 9 bases not matched to a gene.

This sequence joins TRBV2 and TRBJ2-3; D is possibly TRBD2 (5 bases). The CDR3 runs 15 residues. Germline V CDR1 and CDR2: SNHLY, FYNNEI. V shed 2 bases and J shed 7 bases, with 16 bases lying between them. As DNA, the CDR3 is TGTGCCAGCAGTGAATCGGGCTGGGCGGGTTATACGCAGTATTTT. Translation gives CASSESGWAGYTQYF.

The chain joins TRBV18 to TRBJ1-5; 8 nucleotides align to TRBD1. The CDR3 covers 14 residues. CDR1 and CDR2 from the germline V gene are KGHSH and LQKENI. The V segment lost 5 bases and the J segment 7 bases; nucleotides outside the gene matches: 7. This CDR3 is CASSSGQGWQPQHF. The CDR3, as DNA: TGTGCCAGCTCATCTGGACAGGGCTGGCAGCCCCAGCATTTT.

The gene calls are TRBV25-1 and TRBJ2-5; D is unclear. Looked up from germline, CDR1 is MGHDK and CDR2 is SYGVNS. The V end lost 4 bases, the J end lost 1 base, and 10 bases lay between the germline ends. The CDR3 contains 14 residues. CDR3 DNA: TGTGCCAGCAGTGGTGGAGTCCTCCAAGAGACCCAGTACTTC. It specifies CASSGGVLQETQYF.

This chain links TRBV6-5 with TRBJ2-7; 7 nucleotides align to TRBD1. The CDR3 spans 14 residues. Losses at the gene ends were 7 bases for V and 0 bases for J; bases not matched to a gene: 6. Germline V lookup: CDR1 MNHEY, CDR2 SVGAGI. The CDR3: CASITDRVSYEQYF. DNA of the CDR3: TGTGCCAGCATTACCGACAGGGTCTCCTACGAGCAGTACTTC.

V usage is TRBV7-9 and J usage is TRBJ2-1; TRBD2 is a possible D gene (6 bases). Between the trimmed V and J ends, which lost 3 bases and 0 bases, there was a span of 12 bases. Germline assignment: CDR1 SEHNR and CDR2 FQNEAQ (reference sequence). The CDR3 covers 16 residues. The CDR3 sequence is CASSFRRGSSYNEQFF. CDR3 sequence (DNA): TGTGCCAGCAGCTTTCGGCGGGGAAGCTCCTACAATGAGCAGTTCTTC.

This chain links TRBV5-4 with TRBJ1-1, with D tentatively TRBD1 (6 bases). Germline lookup yields CDR1 SGHNT and CDR2 YYREEE (reference sequence). CDR3 length equals 17 residues. Trimming removed 0 bases at V and 1 base at J, with 16 bases between. CDR3: CASSLDVSQGPNTEAFF. DNA for the CDR3: TGTGCCAGCAGCTTGGACGTGTCACAGGGACCGAACACTGAAGCTTTCTTT. The full variable domain, with the rest looked up from reference TRBV5-4 and TRBJ1-1, is ETGVTQSPTHLIKTRGQQVTLRCSSQSGHNTVSWYQQALGQGPQFIFQYYREEENGRGNFPPRFSGLQFPNYSSELNVNALELDDSALYLCASSLDVSQGPNTEAFFGQGTRLTVV.

The chain is built from TRBV28 and TRBJ2-3, with TRBD2 identical over 16 bases. Germline lookup yields CDR1 MDHEN and CDR2 SYDVKM. Unmatched junction bases numbered 9, after V lost 6 bases and J lost 6 bases. There are 17 residues in the CDR3. CDR3 amino acids: CASSLAGTSGGADTQYF. CDR3 nucleotide sequence: TGTGCCAGCAGCCTAGCCGGGACTAGCGGGGGGGCGGATACGCAGTATTTT.

The rearrangement uses TRBV5-4 and TRBJ2-3, with D perhaps TRBD2 (5 bases). V was shortened by 4 bases and J by 5 bases, with 14 bases between the two germline ends. Germline lookup yields CDR1 SGHNT and CDR2 YYREEE (reference sequence). The CDR3 covers 14 residues. The CDR3 sequence: CASSPGEGLDTQYF. DNA for the CDR3: TGTGCCAGCAGCCCTGGGGAAGGACTAGATACGCAGTATTTT.

V usage is TRBV28 and J usage is TRBJ1-1, with D possibly matching TRBD1 (5 bases). V gave up 10 bases and J gave up 2 bases, with 8 bases separating them. The CDR3 is made up of 11 amino acids. Germline V gene sequence: CDR1 MDHEN, CDR2 SYDVKM. This CDR3 is CAIQDNTEAFF. CDR3 DNA sequence: TGTGCCATACAGGATAACACTGAAGCTTTCTTT.

This clone came up a few times. The chain carries TRBV4-2 and TRBJ2-3; TRBD2 matches at 14 bases. Germline lookup yields CDR1 LGHNA and CDR2 YNFKEQ. This CDR3 has 19 residues. Trimming cost V 5 bases and J 3 bases; bases outside gene matches: 13. The DNA for the CDR3 is TGTGCCAGCAGCTTACAGACTAGCGGGGGGGCCGGGAAAACAGATACGCAGTATTTT. This gives the protein CASSLQTSGGAGKTDTQYF.

This clone was counted only a few times. The V gene is TRBV30, the J gene TRBJ2-5; 14 bases agree with TRBD2. The junction had 5 bases not matched to a gene; V was cut back by 3 bases and J by 5 bases. Germline lookup yields CDR1 GTSNPN and CDR2 SVGIG (reference sequence). This CDR3 has 15 residues. In nucleotides, the CDR3 is TGTGCCTGGAGGCCGGGACTAGCGGGAGTTGAGACCCAGTACTTC. The encoded protein is CAWRPGLAGVETQYF.

V and J are TRBV5-5 and TRBJ1-2; D gene uncertain. Trimming stripped 1 base from V and 0 bases from J, with 7 bases between. The CDR3 covers 14 residues. CDR1 and CDR2 (germline): SGHKS, YYEKEE (reference sequence). For the CDR3, the DNA is TGTGCCAGCAGCTTGACGGGATCTAACTATGGCTACACCTTC. The encoded protein is CASSLTGSNYGYTF.

This clone was counted only a few times. The V and J genes are TRBV28 and TRBJ2-3; 13 bases match TRBD2. The CDR3 consists of 16 residues. CDR1 and CDR2 (germline): MDHEN, SYDVKM. Germline trimming cut 6 bases from V and 8 bases from J; bases unmatched to any gene: 11. CDR3 bases: TGTGCCAGCAGGCGCGGGACTAGCGGGGTCCGAGCTACGCAGTATTTT. It codes for CASRRGTSGVRATQYF.

V gene TRBV6-2 or TRBV6-3 combines with J gene TRBJ1-1, with 8 positions matching TRBD1. V was pared by 6 bases and J by 4 bases, with 13 bases of the junction left unmatched. CDR1 is MNHEY, CDR2 SVGEGT, per germline. The CDR3 runs to 16 residues. The CDR3 DNA sequence: TGTGCCAGCAGCGGGGGTGGAGACAGGGGCGGCACTGAAGCTTTCTTT. It translates to CASSGGGDRGGTEAFF.

The chain joins TRBV29-1 to TRBJ1-2; 7 bases are shared with TRBD1. The ends lost 1 base at V and 8 bases at J; junction bases unmatched: 10. The CDR3 is 14 residues long. CDR1 and CDR2 from the germline V gene are SQVTM and ANQGSEA. Here the CDR3 DNA reads TGCAGCGTTGAAGTTAACAGGGGAGAAAGGGGCTACACCTTC. The encoded protein is CSVEVNRGERGYTF. Full variable domain (rest looked up from reference TRBV29-1 and TRBJ1-2): SAVISQKPSRDICQRGTSLTIQCQVDSQVTMMFWYRQQPGQSLTLIATANQGSEATYESGFVIDKFPISRPNLTFSTLTVSNMSPEDSSIYLCSVEVNRGERGYTFGSGTRLTVV.